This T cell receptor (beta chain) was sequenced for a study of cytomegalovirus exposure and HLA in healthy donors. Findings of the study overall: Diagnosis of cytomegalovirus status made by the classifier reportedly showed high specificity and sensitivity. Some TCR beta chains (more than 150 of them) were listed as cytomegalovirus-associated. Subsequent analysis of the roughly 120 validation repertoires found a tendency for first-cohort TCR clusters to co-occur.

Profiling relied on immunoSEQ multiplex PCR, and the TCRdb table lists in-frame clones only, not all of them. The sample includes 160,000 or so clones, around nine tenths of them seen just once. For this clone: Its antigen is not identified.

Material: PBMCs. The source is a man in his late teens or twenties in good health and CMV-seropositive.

The CDR3 DNA reads TGTGCCAGCAGTGCTATGGGGGGGACCGAAAAACTGTTTTTT. Its translation: CASSAMGGTEKLFF. The V gene is TRBV2, the J gene TRBJ1-4, with TRBD1 as a possible D gene (5 bases). This CDR3 is built from 14 residues. CDR1 and CDR2 (germline): SNHLY, FYNNEI. Trimming removed 4 bases at V and 8 bases at J, with 14 bases between. The complete variable domain, with remaining parts taken from reference TRBV2 and TRBJ1-4, reads EPEVTQTPSHQVTQMGQEVILRCVPISNHLYFYWYRQILGQKVEFLVSFYNNEISEKSEIFDDQFSVERPDGSNFTLKIRSTKLEDSAMYFCASSAMGGTEKLFFGSGTQLSVL.